This TCR beta chain derives from a study of human T cells and chemical hapten exposure. Study information: Once 0.01% DPC had been applied to the upper back by patch test, readings were taken at 6 days.

Study-wide results and limits: Each of the donors had alopecia, so their immune responses may not resemble those of healthy people.

This clonotype appeared many times. The antigen is undetermined. Time point described: patch test 2, 6 weeks after DPC sensitization. This sample's treatment: therapeutic diphenylcyclopropenone sensitization with weekly scalp DPC. Unique molecular identifiers were affixed to discrete cDNA molecules within the library. TCRdb analysed the RACE reads with MiXCR anew, one entry per CDR3 protein. The sample carries approximately 75,000 distinct CDR3 sequences, about 8.5% recorded once. This clonotype originated in a woman aged 50 to 60 with alopecia areata. Some clones in this sample may be carry-over from other donors' samples. The sample was whole blood, taken in connection with sensitization to the hapten diphenylcyclopropenone (DPC).

The CDR3 DNA sequence: TGCAGCGTTCTTTACTTTAGCGGGAGAACAGATACGCAGTATTTT. Its protein product is CSVLYFSGRTDTQYF. J is TRBJ2-3 and V is TRBV29-1; TRBD2 matches at 9 bases. The CDR3 is made up of 15 amino acids. Germline V gives CDR1 SQVTM, CDR2 ANQGSEA. Germline trimming cut 5 bases from V and 3 bases from J; bases unmatched to any gene: 9.